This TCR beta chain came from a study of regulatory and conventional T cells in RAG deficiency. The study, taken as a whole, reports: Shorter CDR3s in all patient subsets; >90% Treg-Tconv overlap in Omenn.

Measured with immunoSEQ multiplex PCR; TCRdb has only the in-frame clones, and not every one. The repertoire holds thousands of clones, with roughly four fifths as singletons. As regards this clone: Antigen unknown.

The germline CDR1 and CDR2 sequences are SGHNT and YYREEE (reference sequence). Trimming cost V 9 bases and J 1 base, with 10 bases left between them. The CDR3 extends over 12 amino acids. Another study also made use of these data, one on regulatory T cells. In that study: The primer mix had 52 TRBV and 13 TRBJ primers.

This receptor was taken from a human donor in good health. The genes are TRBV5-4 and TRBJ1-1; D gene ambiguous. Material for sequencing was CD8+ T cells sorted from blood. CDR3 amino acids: CANHGENTEAFF. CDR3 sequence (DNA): TGTGCCAATCATGGGGAGAACACTGAAGCTTTCTTT.